Listed below are T cell receptor beta chains from one sample, sequenced in a study of early T cells in non-severe SARS-CoV-2 infection. Using its own MiXCR run on the 5' RACE reads, TCRdb lists one record per CDR3 protein. The table has some 82,000 distinct CDR3 sequences, about 12% seen once; the top ten hold approximately 4.4%. Material: whole blood, obtained at baseline. The receptors derive from an adult who was a healthcare worker with PCR-confirmed SARS-CoV-2 infection or an uninfected control (not recorded which). Each CDR3 is given without its conserved first and last residue. The order of the fields is D gene, V gene, CDR3 protein. D genes are given only for firm matches.

d_call: -; v_call: TRBV12-3/TRBV12-4; cdr3_aa: ASRDNSNQPQH
d_call: -; v_call: TRBV20-1; cdr3_aa: SAPGRGRARGQETQY
d_call: -; v_call: TRBV12-2; cdr3_aa: ASRPRGKTNEKLF
d_call: -; v_call: TRBV6-5; cdr3_aa: ASSLSGGKQPQH
d_call: TRBD1; v_call: TRBV7-3; cdr3_aa: ASSLTSTGGTEAF
d_call: -; v_call: TRBV11-2; cdr3_aa: ASSFGVYEQF
d_call: -; v_call: TRBV11-2; cdr3_aa: ASSLLSVQQETQY
d_call: TRBD1; v_call: TRBV5-4; cdr3_aa: ASSPTGTNYGYT
d_call: TRBD1; v_call: TRBV3-1; cdr3_aa: ASSQVIGQGASPLH
d_call: -; v_call: TRBV5-4; cdr3_aa: ASGRNTEAF
d_call: -; v_call: TRBV28; cdr3_aa: ATQQLPYEQY
d_call: -; v_call: TRBV5-1; cdr3_aa: ASSLVDNEQF
d_call: -; v_call: TRBV12-3/TRBV12-4; cdr3_aa: ASAPRAGDDEQY
d_call: -; v_call: TRBV7-9; cdr3_aa: ASSSRANPGLRNEQF
d_call: -; v_call: TRBV18; cdr3_aa: ASSPGSQGRAF
d_call: TRBD2; v_call: TRBV5-1; cdr3_aa: ASSSLAGPSYEQY
d_call: -; v_call: TRBV28; cdr3_aa: ALRGLGFDGYT
d_call: -; v_call: TRBV3-1; cdr3_aa: ASSQEGTGELF
d_call: -; v_call: TRBV18; cdr3_aa: ASSPEDFYGYT
d_call: -; v_call: TRBV18; cdr3_aa: VSSPGGSGIQY
d_call: -; v_call: TRBV20-1; cdr3_aa: SARSITGELF
d_call: TRBD2; v_call: TRBV6-5; cdr3_aa: ASSYLTSGIAYEQY
d_call: TRBD2; v_call: TRBV10-1; cdr3_aa: ASSEDNPGLAGGPGNEQF
d_call: -; v_call: TRBV14; cdr3_aa: ASSQVRGSPLH
d_call: -; v_call: TRBV6-2/TRBV6-3; cdr3_aa: ASSYAGQETQY
d_call: TRBD1; v_call: TRBV5-4; cdr3_aa: ASIRQGVLGANVLT
d_call: TRBD2; v_call: TRBV20-1; cdr3_aa: SAGIGLAGRDEQF
d_call: TRBD1; v_call: TRBV6-2/TRBV6-3; cdr3_aa: ASTQQGGFTEAF
d_call: -; v_call: TRBV7-9; cdr3_aa: ASSHRENRGSGANVLT
d_call: TRBD1; v_call: TRBV7-9; cdr3_aa: ASSFEGQGAEKLF
d_call: -; v_call: TRBV11-2; cdr3_aa: ASSSDGTKYNEQF
d_call: -; v_call: TRBV13; cdr3_aa: ASSLVQGNTEAF
d_call: TRBD2; v_call: TRBV7-9; cdr3_aa: ASGGTASGPGELF
d_call: TRBD1; v_call: TRBV5-8; cdr3_aa: ASSFRDRVHSGDNQPQH
d_call: TRBD2; v_call: TRBV11-2; cdr3_aa: ASSLGTSHRRTDTQY
d_call: -; v_call: TRBV14; cdr3_aa: ASSQSRGKYQETQY
d_call: -; v_call: TRBV20-1; cdr3_aa: SSETPASYEQY
d_call: -; v_call: TRBV6-2/TRBV6-3; cdr3_aa: TSSYGLGLGTEQF
d_call: TRBD2; v_call: TRBV7-9; cdr3_aa: AIASLASGGTDTQY
d_call: -; v_call: TRBV5-4; cdr3_aa: ASSPPGPGTDTQY
d_call: -; v_call: TRBV20-1; cdr3_aa: SAPRKEGLNTGELF
d_call: -; v_call: TRBV6-6; cdr3_aa: ASSHMTSRAF